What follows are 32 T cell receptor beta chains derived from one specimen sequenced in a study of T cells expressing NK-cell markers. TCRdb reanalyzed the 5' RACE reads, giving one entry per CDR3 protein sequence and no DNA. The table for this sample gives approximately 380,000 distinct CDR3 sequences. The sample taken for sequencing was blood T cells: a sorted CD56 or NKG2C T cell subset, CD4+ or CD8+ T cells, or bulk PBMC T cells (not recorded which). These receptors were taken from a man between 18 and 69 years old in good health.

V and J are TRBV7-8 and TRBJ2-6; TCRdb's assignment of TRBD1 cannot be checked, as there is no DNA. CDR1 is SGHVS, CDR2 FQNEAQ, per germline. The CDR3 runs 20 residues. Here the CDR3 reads CASSLRAILDRRSGANVLTF. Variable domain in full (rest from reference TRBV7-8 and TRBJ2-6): GAGVSQSPRYKVAKRGQDVALRCDPISGHVSLFWYQQALGQGPEFLTYFQNEAQLDKSGLPSDRFFAERPEGSVSTLKIQRTQQEDSAVYLCASSLRAILDRRSGANVLTFGAGSRLTVL.

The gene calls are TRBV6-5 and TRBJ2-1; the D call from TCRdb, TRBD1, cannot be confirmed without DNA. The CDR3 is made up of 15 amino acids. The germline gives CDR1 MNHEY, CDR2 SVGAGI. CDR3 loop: CASSSTRYRGHEQFF.

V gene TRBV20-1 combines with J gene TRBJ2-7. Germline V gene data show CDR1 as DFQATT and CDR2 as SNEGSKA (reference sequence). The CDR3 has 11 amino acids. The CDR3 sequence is CSAASGVEQYF.

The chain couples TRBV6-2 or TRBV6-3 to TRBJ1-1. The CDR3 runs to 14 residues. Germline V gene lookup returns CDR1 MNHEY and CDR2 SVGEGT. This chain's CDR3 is CASSYRLMNTEAFF.

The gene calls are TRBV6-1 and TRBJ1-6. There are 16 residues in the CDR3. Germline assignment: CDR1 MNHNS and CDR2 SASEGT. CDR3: CASSALGGGYNSPLHF.

This chain's CDR3 is CASSLDRRRLNTEAFF. This rearrangement joins TRBV7-8 to TRBJ1-1. Germline V gene data show CDR1 as SGHVS and CDR2 as FQNEAQ. This CDR3 has 16 amino acids.

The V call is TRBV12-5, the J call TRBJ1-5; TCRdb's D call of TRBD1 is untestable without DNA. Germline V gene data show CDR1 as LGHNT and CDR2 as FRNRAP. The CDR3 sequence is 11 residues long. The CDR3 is CASDWGQPQHF.

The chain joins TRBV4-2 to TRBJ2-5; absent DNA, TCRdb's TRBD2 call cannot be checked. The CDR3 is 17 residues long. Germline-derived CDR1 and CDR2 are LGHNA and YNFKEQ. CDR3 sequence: CASSQETERGEGETQYF.

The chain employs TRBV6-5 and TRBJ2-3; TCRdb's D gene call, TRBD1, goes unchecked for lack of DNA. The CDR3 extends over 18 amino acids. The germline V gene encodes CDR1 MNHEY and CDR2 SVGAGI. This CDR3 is CASSYSIPARGGTDTQYF.

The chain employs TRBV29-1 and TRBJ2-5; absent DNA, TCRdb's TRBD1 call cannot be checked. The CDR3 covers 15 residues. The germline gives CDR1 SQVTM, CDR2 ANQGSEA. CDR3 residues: CSVTHRTGGGETQYF.

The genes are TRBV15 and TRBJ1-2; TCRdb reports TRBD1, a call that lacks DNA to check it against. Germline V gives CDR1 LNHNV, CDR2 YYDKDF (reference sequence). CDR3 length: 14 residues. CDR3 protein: CATSTGESNYGYTF.

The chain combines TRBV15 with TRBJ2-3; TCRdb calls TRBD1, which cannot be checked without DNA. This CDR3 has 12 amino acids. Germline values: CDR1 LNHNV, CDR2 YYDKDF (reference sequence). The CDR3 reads CATSKGGDTQYF.

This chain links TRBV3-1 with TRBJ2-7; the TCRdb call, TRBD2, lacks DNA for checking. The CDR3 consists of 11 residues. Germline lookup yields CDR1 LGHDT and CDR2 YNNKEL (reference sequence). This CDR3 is CASSRGGEQYF.

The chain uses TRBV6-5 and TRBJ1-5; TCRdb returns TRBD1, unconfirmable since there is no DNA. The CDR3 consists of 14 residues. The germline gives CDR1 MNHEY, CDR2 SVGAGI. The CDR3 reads CASNYWGSDQPQHF.

CDR3: CSISRTGYTDTQYF. The rearrangement joins TRBV29-1 to TRBJ2-3; the D gene TCRdb calls, TRBD1, cannot be checked with no DNA. The germline gives CDR1 SQVTM, CDR2 ANQGSEA. CDR3 size: 14 residues.

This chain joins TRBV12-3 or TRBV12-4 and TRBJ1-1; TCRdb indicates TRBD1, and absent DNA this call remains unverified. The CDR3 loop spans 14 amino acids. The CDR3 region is CASRGGAVGTEAFF.

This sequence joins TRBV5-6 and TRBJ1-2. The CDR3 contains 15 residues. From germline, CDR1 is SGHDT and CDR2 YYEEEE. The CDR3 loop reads CASRQSRVRNYGYTF.

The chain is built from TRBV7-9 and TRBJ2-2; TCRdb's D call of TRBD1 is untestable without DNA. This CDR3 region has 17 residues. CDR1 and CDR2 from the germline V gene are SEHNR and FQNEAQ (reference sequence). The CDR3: CASSPSGQGVSTGELFF.

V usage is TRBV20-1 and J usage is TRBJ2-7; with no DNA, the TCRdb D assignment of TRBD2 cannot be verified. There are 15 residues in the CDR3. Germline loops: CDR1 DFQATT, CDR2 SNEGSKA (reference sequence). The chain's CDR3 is CSARAFKRGGYEQYF.

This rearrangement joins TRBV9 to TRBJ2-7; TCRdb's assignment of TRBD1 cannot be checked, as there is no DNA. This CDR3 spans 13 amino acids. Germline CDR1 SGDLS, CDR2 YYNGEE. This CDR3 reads CASDRGGGSEQYF.

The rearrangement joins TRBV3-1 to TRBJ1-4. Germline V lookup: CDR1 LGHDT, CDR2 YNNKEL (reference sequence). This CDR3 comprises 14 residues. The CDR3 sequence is CASSQKGSNEKLFF.

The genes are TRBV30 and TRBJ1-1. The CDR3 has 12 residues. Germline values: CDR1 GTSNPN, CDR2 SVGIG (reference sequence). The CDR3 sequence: CAWQPRLTEAFF.

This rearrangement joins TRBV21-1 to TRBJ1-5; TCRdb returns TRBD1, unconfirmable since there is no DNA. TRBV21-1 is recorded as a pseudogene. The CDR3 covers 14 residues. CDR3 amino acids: CASRTKGGNQPQHF.

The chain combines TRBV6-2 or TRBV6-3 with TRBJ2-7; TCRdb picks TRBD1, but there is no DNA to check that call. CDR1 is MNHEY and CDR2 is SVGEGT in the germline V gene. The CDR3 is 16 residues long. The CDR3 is CASSYSSGTVSYEQYF.

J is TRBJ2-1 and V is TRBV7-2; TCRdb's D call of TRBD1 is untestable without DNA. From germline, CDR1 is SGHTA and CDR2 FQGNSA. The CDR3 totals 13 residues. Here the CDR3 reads CASSLDRVREQFF.

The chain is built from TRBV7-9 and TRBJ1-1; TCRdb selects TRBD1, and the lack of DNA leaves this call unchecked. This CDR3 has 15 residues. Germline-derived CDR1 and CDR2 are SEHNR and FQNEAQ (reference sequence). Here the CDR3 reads CASSQPDREGAEAFF.

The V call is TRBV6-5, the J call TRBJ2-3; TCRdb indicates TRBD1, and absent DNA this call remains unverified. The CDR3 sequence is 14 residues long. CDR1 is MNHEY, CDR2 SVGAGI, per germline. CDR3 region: CASRRTPEGDTQYF.

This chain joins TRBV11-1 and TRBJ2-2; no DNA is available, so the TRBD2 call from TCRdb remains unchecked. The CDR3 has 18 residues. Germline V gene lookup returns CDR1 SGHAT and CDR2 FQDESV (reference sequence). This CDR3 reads CASSLGVLAGVDTGELFF.

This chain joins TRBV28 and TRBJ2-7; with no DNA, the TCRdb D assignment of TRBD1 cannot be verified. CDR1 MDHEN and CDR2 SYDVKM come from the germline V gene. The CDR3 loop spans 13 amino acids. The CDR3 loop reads CASRPPTAYEQYF. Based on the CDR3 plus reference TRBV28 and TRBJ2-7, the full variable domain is DVKVTQSSRYLVKRTGEKVFLECVQDMDHENMFWYRQDPGLGLRLIYFSYDVKMKEKGDIPEGYSVSREKKERFSLILESASTNQTSMYLCASRPPTAYEQYFGPGTRLTVT.

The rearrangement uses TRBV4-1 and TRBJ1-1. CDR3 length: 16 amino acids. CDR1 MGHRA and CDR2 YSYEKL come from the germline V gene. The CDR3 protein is CASSQDSHRGLTEAFF.

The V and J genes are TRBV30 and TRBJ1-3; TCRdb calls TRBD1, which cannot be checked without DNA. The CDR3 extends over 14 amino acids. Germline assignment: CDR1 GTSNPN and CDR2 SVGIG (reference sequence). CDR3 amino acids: CAWSEGTVGNTIYF.

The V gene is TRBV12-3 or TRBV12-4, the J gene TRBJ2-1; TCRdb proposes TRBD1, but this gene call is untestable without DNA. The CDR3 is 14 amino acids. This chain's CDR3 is CASSARQGYNEQFF.